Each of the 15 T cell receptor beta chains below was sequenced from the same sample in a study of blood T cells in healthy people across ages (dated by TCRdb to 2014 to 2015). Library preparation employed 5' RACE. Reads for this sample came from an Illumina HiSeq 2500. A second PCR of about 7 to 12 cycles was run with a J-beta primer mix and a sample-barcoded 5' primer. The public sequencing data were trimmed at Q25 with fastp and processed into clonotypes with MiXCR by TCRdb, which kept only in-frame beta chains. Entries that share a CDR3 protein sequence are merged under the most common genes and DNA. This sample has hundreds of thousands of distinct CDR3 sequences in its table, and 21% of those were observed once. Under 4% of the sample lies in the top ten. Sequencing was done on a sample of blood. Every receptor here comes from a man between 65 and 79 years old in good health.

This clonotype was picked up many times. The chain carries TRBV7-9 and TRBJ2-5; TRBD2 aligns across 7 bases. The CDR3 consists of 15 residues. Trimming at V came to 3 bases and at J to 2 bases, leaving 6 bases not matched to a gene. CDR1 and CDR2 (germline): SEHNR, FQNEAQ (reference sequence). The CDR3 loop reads CASSFPLAVQETQYF. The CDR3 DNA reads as TGTGCCAGCAGCTTCCCCCTAGCGGTTCAAGAGACCCAGTACTTC.

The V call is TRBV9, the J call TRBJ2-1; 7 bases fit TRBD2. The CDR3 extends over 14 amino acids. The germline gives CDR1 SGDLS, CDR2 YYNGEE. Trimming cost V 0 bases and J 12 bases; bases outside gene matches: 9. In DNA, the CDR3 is TGTGCCAGCAGCGTAGGCGGGGGTGGATATTGGCAGTTCTTC. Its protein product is CASSVGGGGYWQFF.

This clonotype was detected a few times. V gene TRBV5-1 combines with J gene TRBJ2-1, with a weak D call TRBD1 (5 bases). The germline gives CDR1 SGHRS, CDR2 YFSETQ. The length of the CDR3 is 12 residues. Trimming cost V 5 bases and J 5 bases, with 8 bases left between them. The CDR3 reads CASRQVNNEQFF. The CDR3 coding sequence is TGCGCCAGCAGACAGGTCAACAATGAGCAGTTCTTC.

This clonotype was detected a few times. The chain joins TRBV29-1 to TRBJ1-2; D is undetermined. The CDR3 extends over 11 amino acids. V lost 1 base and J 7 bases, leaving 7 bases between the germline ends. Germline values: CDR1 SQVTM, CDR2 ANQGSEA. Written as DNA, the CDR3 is TGCAGCGTTGAAGGGGGTACTGGCTACACCTTC. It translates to CSVEGGTGYTF.

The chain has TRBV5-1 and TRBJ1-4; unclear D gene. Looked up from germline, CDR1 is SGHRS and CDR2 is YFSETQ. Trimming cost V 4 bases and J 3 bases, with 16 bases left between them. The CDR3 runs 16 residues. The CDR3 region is CASSLGQTAANEKLFF. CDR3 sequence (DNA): TGCGCCAGCAGCCTAGGGCAAACGGCGGCTAATGAAAAACTGTTTTTT.

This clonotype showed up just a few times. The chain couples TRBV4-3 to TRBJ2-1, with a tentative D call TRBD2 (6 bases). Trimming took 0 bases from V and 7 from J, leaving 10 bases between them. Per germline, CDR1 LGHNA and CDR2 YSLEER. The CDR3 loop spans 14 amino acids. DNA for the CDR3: TGCGCCAGCAGCCAAGAAGGAGGGAAGAATGAGCAGTTCTTC. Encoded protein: CASSQEGGKNEQFF.

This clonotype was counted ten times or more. DNA of the CDR3: TGTGCCAGCAGCCCTCAGATTTCCCCGGGGAAGGGGTACAATGAGCAGTTCTTC. Amino acid sequence: CASSPQISPGKGYNEQFF. The rearrangement uses TRBV14 and TRBJ2-1; the D gene could be TRBD1 or TRBD2 (5 bases each). This CDR3 is built from 18 residues. Germline CDR1 SGHDN, CDR2 FVKESK. V was clipped by 4 bases and J by 4 bases, with 23 bases between them.

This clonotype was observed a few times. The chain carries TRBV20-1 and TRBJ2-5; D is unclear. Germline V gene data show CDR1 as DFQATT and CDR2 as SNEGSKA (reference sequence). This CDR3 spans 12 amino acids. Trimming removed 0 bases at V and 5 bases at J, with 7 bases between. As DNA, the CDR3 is TGCAGTGCTAGAGAGCCAACGGAGACCCAGTACTTC. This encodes CSAREPTETQYF.

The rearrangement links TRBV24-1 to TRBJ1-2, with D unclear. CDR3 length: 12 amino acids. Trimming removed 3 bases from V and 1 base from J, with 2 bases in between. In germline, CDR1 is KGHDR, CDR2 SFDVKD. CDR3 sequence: CATSDLNYGYTF. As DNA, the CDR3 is TGTGCCACCAGTGATCTTAACTATGGCTACACCTTC.

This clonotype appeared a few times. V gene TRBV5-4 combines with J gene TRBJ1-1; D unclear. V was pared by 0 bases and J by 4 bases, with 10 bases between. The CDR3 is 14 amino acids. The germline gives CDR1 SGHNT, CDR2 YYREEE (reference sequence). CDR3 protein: CASSLDVGSTEAFF. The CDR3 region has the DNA TGTGCCAGCAGCTTGGATGTGGGGAGCACTGAAGCTTTCTTT.

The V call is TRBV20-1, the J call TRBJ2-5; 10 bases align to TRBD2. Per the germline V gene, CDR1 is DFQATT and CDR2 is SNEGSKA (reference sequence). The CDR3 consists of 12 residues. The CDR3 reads CSGTSDQETQYF. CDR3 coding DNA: TGCAGCGGGACTAGCGATCAAGAGACCCAGTACTTC.

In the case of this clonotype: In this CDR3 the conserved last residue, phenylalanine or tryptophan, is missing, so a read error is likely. Here the CDR3 reads CASSKDSLGYEQYL. As DNA, the CDR3 is TGTGCCAGCAGCAAGGACAGCTTGGGCTACGAGCAGTACCTC. The chain combines TRBV7-2 with TRBJ2-7, with a weak D call TRBD1 (6 bases). Trimming stripped 5 bases from V and 3 bases from J, with 14 bases between. CDR3 size: 14 residues. The germline V gene has CDR1 SGHTA and CDR2 FQGNSA.

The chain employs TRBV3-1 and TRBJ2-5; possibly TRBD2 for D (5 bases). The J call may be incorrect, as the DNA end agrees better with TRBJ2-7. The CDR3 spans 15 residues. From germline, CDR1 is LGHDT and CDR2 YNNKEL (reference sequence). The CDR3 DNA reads TGTGCCAGCAGCCTTACCTTTAGCGCAACCTACGAGCAGTACTTC. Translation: CASSLTFSATYEQYF.

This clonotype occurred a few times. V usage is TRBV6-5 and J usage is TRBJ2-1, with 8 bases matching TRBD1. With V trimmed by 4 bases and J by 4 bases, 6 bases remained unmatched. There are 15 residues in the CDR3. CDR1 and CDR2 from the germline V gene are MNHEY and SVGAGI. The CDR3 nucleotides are TGTGCCAGCAGTTCCGGGACAGGCCTATACAATGAGCAGTTCTTC. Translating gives CASSSGTGLYNEQFF.

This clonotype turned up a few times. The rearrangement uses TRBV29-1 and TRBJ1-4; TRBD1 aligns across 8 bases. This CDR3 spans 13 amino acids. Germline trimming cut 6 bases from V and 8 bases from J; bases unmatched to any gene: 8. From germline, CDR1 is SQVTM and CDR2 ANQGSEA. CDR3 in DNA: TGCAGCGTATCCGACAGGGGACTAGAAAAACTGTTTTTT. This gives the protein CSVSDRGLEKLFF.